The clone carrying this TCR beta chain was seen a few times. Its cognate antigen is unknown. This sample stems from a study of response to subunit inactivated influenza vaccine. Study observations and caveats: A suggestion made by the authors is that each seasonal influenza vaccination recruits few new T cells.

The germline V gene has CDR1 MNHEY and CDR2 SMNVEV (reference sequence). CDR3 length equals 15 residues. V was pared by 3 bases and J by 8 bases, with 14 bases between. One entry per CDR3 protein results from TCRdb running MiXCR on the RT-PCR reads. Of roughly 700,000 distinct CDR3 sequences in the sample, approximately 13% were seen once. The chain employs TRBV27 and TRBJ1-6, with a possible D match to TRBD1 (5 bases). The receptor was isolated from a man aged 45-60 years who received an inactivated influenza vaccine. Specimen: PBMCs from blood, collected 14 to 15 days before vaccination. The CDR3 DNA sequence: TGTGCCAGCAGTTTGGAGGGGTCCACGTATTCACCCCTCCACTTT. It codes for CASSLEGSTYSPLHF.